This record covers a single T cell receptor beta chain. Its specificity is not known. Data came from immunoSEQ multiplex PCR; TCRdb stores just in-frame clones and leaves some out. Altogether roughly 700,000 clones are present, approximately 79% being singletons, with the ten largest covering over 1.5%. The sample is drawn from a study of shared clonotypes between healthy human individuals. The germline V gene encodes CDR1 LNHNV and CDR2 YYDKDF (reference sequence). The CDR3 sequence is 16 residues long. The ends were cut back, 0 bases at V and 6 bases at J, with 14 bases in the middle. General observations from the study: Richness estimates generally favored naive over memory subsets. In the sorted subsets, rarefaction showed sequencing was incomplete despite large depth.

The rearrangement links TRBV15 to TRBJ1-4; D not certain. The sequencing input was memory CD4+ T cells sorted from blood. The subset: CD45RA-negative fraction. This sequence originates from a woman in her 30s in good health. The CDR3 here is CATSRDQAGPHEKLFF. Here the CDR3 DNA reads TGTGCCACCAGCAGAGATCAAGCTGGGCCCCATGAAAAACTGTTTTTT.